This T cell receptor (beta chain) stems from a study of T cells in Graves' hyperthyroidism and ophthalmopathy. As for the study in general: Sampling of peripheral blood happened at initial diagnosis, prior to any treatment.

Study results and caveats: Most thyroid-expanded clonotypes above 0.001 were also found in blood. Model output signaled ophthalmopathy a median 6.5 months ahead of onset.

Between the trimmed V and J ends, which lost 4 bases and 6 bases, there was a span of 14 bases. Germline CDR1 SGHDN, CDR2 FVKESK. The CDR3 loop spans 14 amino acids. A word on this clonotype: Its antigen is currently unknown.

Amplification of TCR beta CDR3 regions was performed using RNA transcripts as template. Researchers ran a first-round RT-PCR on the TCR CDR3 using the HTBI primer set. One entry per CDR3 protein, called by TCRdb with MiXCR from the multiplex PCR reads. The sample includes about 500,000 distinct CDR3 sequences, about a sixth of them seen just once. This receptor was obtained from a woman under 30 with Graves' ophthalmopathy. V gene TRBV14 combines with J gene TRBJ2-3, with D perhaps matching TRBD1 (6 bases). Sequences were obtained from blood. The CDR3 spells CASSRPGVRDTQYF. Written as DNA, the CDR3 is TGTGCCAGCAGCCGCCCAGGGGTCAGGGATACGCAGTATTTT.